Listed below are T cell receptor beta chains from one sample, sequenced in a study of cytomegalovirus exposure and HLA in healthy donors. Repertoires were generated with immunoSEQ multiplex PCR, while TCRdb's copy carries only in-frame clones and drops some. The sample has fewer than 200,000 clones, approximately 76% seen once. The sequenced material came from PBMCs. The source is a woman aged 18-29 years in good health and CMV-seropositive. Each CDR3 is given with its conserved first and last residue. The D gene is left open where the match is weak. Only part of the rows carry a size: once, few, many, or a class if the clone is expanded.

V	J	D	size	CDR3	DNA
TRBV4-3	TRBJ2-1	NA	few	CASSQMSAPHNEQFF	TGCGCCAGCAGCCAAATGAGCGCCCCCCACAATGAGCAGTTCTTC
TRBV6-6	TRBJ1-6	NA	NA	CATMGGGNSPLHF	TGTGCCACCATGGGGGGGGGTAATTCACCCCTCCACTTT
TRBV9	TRBJ1-3	NA	NA	CASSVVRYPRNTIYF	TGTGCCAGCAGCGTAGTCCGGTACCCTCGAAACACCATATATTTT
TRBV6-6	TRBJ2-7	TRBD1	NA	CASRGQGVLVEQYF	TGTGCCAGCAGGGGACAGGGGGTGCTCGTCGAGCAGTACTTC
TRBV18	TRBJ2-1	TRBD1	NA	CASSPTRTGGNEQFF	TGTGCCAGCTCACCTACCCGGACAGGGGGTAATGAGCAGTTCTTC
TRBV4-3	TRBJ1-5	TRBD1	NA	CASSQGTGSNQPQHF	TGCGCCAGCAGCCAAGGGACAGGCAGCAATCAGCCCCAGCATTTT
TRBV2	TRBJ1-4	NA	few	CASQSQGEKLFF	TGTGCCAGCCAGTCCCAGGGGGAAAAACTGTTTTTT
TRBV28	TRBJ1-2	NA	NA	CASTTDSGVDGYTF	TGTGCCAGCACCACGGACAGCGGGGTGGATGGCTACACCTTC
TRBV9	TRBJ1-1	NA	NA	CASSVAPENTEAFF	TGTGCCAGCAGCGTAGCGCCAGAGAACACTGAAGCTTTCTTT
TRBV5-1	TRBJ1-5	TRBD1	few	CASSLEGQPNQPQHF	TGCGCCAGCAGCTTGGAGGGACAGCCTAATCAGCCCCAGCATTTT
TRBV7-2	TRBJ1-2	NA	NA	CASSTDWTAYYGYTF	TGTGCCAGCAGCACCGACTGGACAGCATACTATGGCTACACCTTC
TRBV19	TRBJ2-2	TRBD1	NA	CASRHDRGNTGELFF	TGTGCCAGTAGACACGACAGGGGTAACACCGGGGAGCTGTTTTTT
TRBV9	TRBJ2-3	NA	few	CASSVGPDTQYF	TGTGCCAGCAGCGTAGGGCCAGATACGCAGTATTTT